The T cell receptor (beta chain) described here comes from a study of T-cell reconstitution after alpha-beta-depleted transplantation in children. Library preparation (for TCRbeta) was performed with unique molecular identifiers. TCRdb fed the PCR reads into MiXCR, producing one record per CDR3 protein. The sample lists approximately 520,000 distinct CDR3 sequences, 11% occurring once. CDR1 is LNHDA and CDR2 is SQIVND in the germline V gene (reference sequence). This CDR3 is built from 17 residues. V dropped 2 bases and J dropped 2 bases, with 18 bases sitting between them. The sequenced sample was PBMCs, mostly from graft donor cells, obtained 180 days after TCRalphabeta/CD19-depleted stem cell transplant. The chain recombines TRBV19 with TRBJ1-1; D remains ambiguous. This receptor was obtained from a female patient between 2 and 10 years old who had a stem cell transplant for aplastic anemia, so the T cells may come from the graft donor. The CDR3 region is CASSIHIVQLSNTEAFF. The DNA for the CDR3 is TGTGCCAGTAGTATACACATAGTACAGCTTTCTAACACTGAAGCTTTCTTT.